This T cell receptor (beta chain) was recovered during a study of blood T cells in healthy people across ages. General study points: Correlation between TCR beta diversity and naive T cell percentage was strong. Underestimates were what the diversity estimates from one million T cells were considered to be.

Alongside a J-beta primer mix, a sample-barcoded 5' primer served in a second PCR lasting about 6 to 11 cycles. A tag from a template-switch adaptor with 12 random nucleotides marked each cDNA molecule. Each CDR3 protein gets one entry after TCRdb re-called the 5' RACE reads with MiXCR. The sample lists about 1,000,000 distinct CDR3 sequences, 40% to 45% seen once, with under 20% in the top ten. Notes on this clonotype: Its specificity is unknown.

The sequence came from a woman aged 55-75 years in good health. Sample: blood.

The CDR3 DNA reads as TGCGCCAGCAGCTTCCCGACAGGGGTCGGGAGCACAGATACGCAGTATTTT. This encodes CASSFPTGVGSTDTQYF. The V and J genes are TRBV5-1 and TRBJ2-3, with TRBD1 identical over 8 bases. This CDR3 comprises 17 residues. Germline CDR1 is SGHRS and CDR2 is YFSETQ. J lost 0 bases, V lost 2 bases, and 8 bases had no gene match.